This T cell receptor beta chain derives from a study of T cells after yellow fever vaccination. For the study at large: In the case of low-cell-number fractions, SMART-Seq v4 Ultra Low Input was used for preparation.

The study made its TCR cDNA through 5'RACE template switching. That step introduced a universal primer site along with UMIs. Each CDR3 protein is one row after TCRdb ran MiXCR on the 5' RACE reads. The top ten clones hold roughly an eighth of a sample with some 550,000 distinct CDR3 sequences, 15% to 20% of them seen once. In the case of this clonotype: The antigen is not known.

The study's findings and limits: Booster samples showed a return of most primary-vaccination clones (about 96% CD4, about 87% CD8).

Per germline, CDR1 DFQATT and CDR2 SNEGSKA (reference sequence). Trimming took 0 bases from V and 7 from J; bases not matched to a gene: 11. This CDR3 spans 16 amino acids. V and J are TRBV20-1 and TRBJ2-1; 8 positions match TRBD2. The specimen comprised PBMCs, sampled 15 days after the yellow fever booster vaccination. The receptor's source is a man aged 30 to 39 who received the YFV17D yellow fever vaccine. DNA for the CDR3: TGCAGTGCTAGAGACGCCGGGACTAGTCCCGGTAATGAGCAGTTCTTC. Protein: CSARDAGTSPGNEQFF.